The rows below give T cell receptor beta chains drawn from one sample of a study of CD8 T cells in ankylosing spondylitis. TCRdb re-derived calls from the 5' RACE reads in MiXCR, one entry per CDR3 protein. Found here are 80,000 to 90,000 distinct CDR3 sequences, roughly 27% of them singletons; the top ten hold roughly 59%. Input material: blood, either unsorted or a sorted T cell fraction (not recorded which). Receptors were obtained from a male donor with ankylosing spondylitis or in good health (not recorded which). CDR3s include the opening cysteine and the closing phenylalanine or tryptophan. A D gene is named only where the DNA matches it firmly. Clone size appears in some rows only: once, few, many, or a class for an expanded clone.

>few|TRBJ2-5|TRBV18|TRBD2
TGTGCCAGCTCACCGGGACTAGCTCATCAAGAGACCCAGTACTTC
CASSPGLAHQETQYF
>few|TRBJ2-7|TRBV5-1|NA
TGCGCCAGCAGCTTGGACAACTACGAGCAGTACTTC
CASSLDNYEQYF
>few|TRBJ1-5|TRBV12-3/TRBV12-4|NA
TGTGCCAGCAGGACCACCTCAGGCGTCAATCAGCCCCAGCATTTT
CASRTTSGVNQPQHF
>few|TRBJ1-4|TRBV6-1|NA
TGTGCCAGCAGTGAGGGTCCGGCAAGGAATGAAAAACTGTTTTTT
CASSEGPARNEKLFF
>NA|TRBJ2-1|TRBV11-2|TRBD2
TGTGCCAGCAGCTCCTTGGGGGGGGGTGGCTACAATGAGCAGTTCTTC
CASSSLGGGGYNEQFF
>NA|TRBJ1-6|TRBV5-1|NA
TGCGCCAGCAGCTTGGGACAGGAAAATTCACCCCTCCACTTC
CASSLGQENSPLHF
>NA|TRBJ2-4|TRBV3-1|TRBD2
TGTGCCAGCAGTCTTAGCGGGGAAAACATTCAGTACTTC
CASSLSGENIQYF
>NA|TRBJ1-1|TRBV5-1|NA
TGCGCCAGCGCTCCTCAATCCGGGCCTACCCGTCGCACTGAAGCTTTCTTT
CASAPQSGPTRRTEAFF
>few|TRBJ2-1|TRBV2|TRBD2
TGTGCCAGCAGTGAAGCGTCCGGGACTAGCGGGGACGTCTTCTTC
CASSEASGTSGDVFF
>NA|TRBJ2-5|TRBV5-5|NA
TGTGCCAGCAGCTTGGATGTCTACCAAGAGACCCAGTACTTC
CASSLDVYQETQYF
>many|TRBJ1-1|TRBV4-2|NA
TGTGCCAGCAGCCCGCAGACCTTACGGAACACTGAAGCTTTCTTT
CASSPQTLRNTEAFF
>NA|TRBJ1-4|TRBV18|TRBD1
TGTGCCAGCTCACCCACGGACAGGGGGAATCAAAAACTGTTTTTT
CASSPTDRGNQKLFF
>few|TRBJ2-3|TRBV7-2|NA
TGTGCCAGCAGCTTTCACACAGATACGCAGTATTTT
CASSFHTDTQYF
>NA|TRBJ2-3|TRBV6-5|NA
TGTGCCAGCAGTTACTCGAGCGCAGAGCCGGGGGAGACAGATACGCAGTATTTT
CASSYSSAEPGETDTQYF
>NA|TRBJ1-6|TRBV11-1|TRBD1
TGTGCCAGCAGCACACGACAGGGGAGAAGCTCACCCCTCCACTTT
CASSTRQGRSSPLHF
>NA|TRBJ1-5|TRBV7-2|NA
TGTGCCAGCAGCCAGAGACAGAATCAGCCCCAGCATTTT
CASSQRQNQPQHF